One sample yielded the 17 T cell receptor beta chains listed below, sequenced in a study of radiation and T cells in renal cell carcinoma. Time point defined: blood 4 weeks post-SBRT, at nephrectomy. As for treatment: 15 Gy SBRT to primary tumor, nephrectomy 4 weeks later. Sequencing was performed with immunoSEQ multiplex PCR; in TCRdb, only in-frame clones are kept and a portion is missing. Of about 100,000 clones listed, 80% to 90% were seen once; the top ten hold approximately 6.9%. The material sequenced was blood, taken from a patient whose treatment included radiotherapy and nephrectomy. These receptors all come from a man aged 55 to 70 with renal cell carcinoma.

This sequence joins TRBV19 and TRBJ1-2; the D is unclear. The CDR3 sequence is 14 residues long. Germline loops: CDR1 LNHDA, CDR2 SQIVND (reference sequence). The V end was cut by 3 bases, the J end by 1 base, with 9 bases between. CDR3 residues: CASSMSQINYGYTF. The DNA of the CDR3 is TGTGCCAGTAGTATGTCGCAGATTAACTATGGCTACACCTTC. Based on the CDR3 plus reference TRBV19 and TRBJ1-2, the full variable domain is DGGITQSPKYLFRKEGQNVTLSCEQNLNHDAMYWYRQDPGQGLRLIYYSQIVNDFQKGDIAEGYSVSREKKESFPLTVTSAQKNPTAFYLCASSMSQINYGYTFGSGTRLTVV.

This rearrangement joins TRBV11-2 to TRBJ2-2; D remains ambiguous. The CDR3 is made up of 13 amino acids. V gave up 2 bases and J gave up 6 bases, with 7 bases separating them. CDR1 and CDR2 from the germline V gene are SGHAT and FQNNGV. Here the CDR3 reads CASSLYAPGELFF. The CDR3 DNA sequence: TGTGCCAGCAGCTTATATGCCCCCGGGGAGCTGTTTTTT. The full variable domain, rest sourced from reference TRBV11-2 and TRBJ2-2, is EAGVAQSPRYKIIEKRQSVAFWCNPISGHATLYWYQQILGQGPKLLIQFQNNGVVDDSQLPKDRFSAERLKGVDSTLKIQPAKLEDSAVYLCASSLYAPGELFFGEGSRLTVL.

V gene TRBV5-1 combines with J gene TRBJ2-7, with unresolved D. This CDR3 is 14 amino acids long. Looked up from germline, CDR1 is SGHRS and CDR2 is YFSETQ. The V end was cut by 0 bases, the J end by 3 bases, with 10 bases between. The CDR3 DNA reads as TGCGCCAGCAGCTTGGTAGGTCAACACTACGAGCAGTACTTC. Protein sequence: CASSLVGQHYEQYF.

The CDR3 DNA reads TGTGCCAGCAGTAGGCCCCGTAACACGAACACCGGGGAGCTGTTTTTT. It is translated as CASSRPRNTNTGELFF. The chain couples TRBV7-6 to TRBJ2-2; no reliable D call. This CDR3 has 16 amino acids. Per the germline V gene, CDR1 is SGHVS and CDR2 is FNYEAQ. The germline V and J ends were trimmed by 6 bases and 0 bases, with 14 bases remaining between them. The full variable domain, in which reference TRBV7-6 and TRBJ2-2 provide the parts outside the CDR3, is GAGVSQSPRYKVTKRGQDVALRCDPISGHVSLYWYRQALGQGPEFLTYFNYEAQQDKSGLPNDRFSAERPEGSISTLTIQRTEQRDSAMYRCASSRPRNTNTGELFFGEGSRLTVL.

This clone was seen just once. The J gene is TRBJ2-5, the V gene TRBV19; the match to TRBD2 covers 9 bases. The ends lost 5 bases at V and 4 bases at J; junction bases unmatched: 8. Germline lookup yields CDR1 LNHDA and CDR2 SQIVND (reference sequence). CDR3 length equals 15 residues. CDR3 DNA: TGTGCCAGTAGTGCCGGGACTAGCCGCGCAGAGACCCAGTACTTC. This translates into CASSAGTSRAETQYF.

This clone has just one count. The chain combines TRBV25-1 with TRBJ2-2; no definite D call. Germline V gives CDR1 MGHDK, CDR2 SYGVNS. The CDR3 has 13 amino acids. The ends were cut back, 6 bases at V and 1 base at J, with 6 bases in the middle. The CDR3 coding sequence is TGTGCCAGCAGGGGCGAGAACACCGGGGAGCTGTTTTTT. It yields the protein CASRGENTGELFF.

This clone showed up just once. The V gene is TRBV9, the J gene TRBJ1-2, with a possible D match to TRBD1 (5 bases). V was cut by 0 bases and J by 4 bases, with 16 bases left in between. From germline, CDR1 is SGDLS and CDR2 YYNGEE. CDR3 size: 16 residues. The CDR3 spells CASSVAGQGGGYGYTF. The CDR3 bases are TGTGCCAGCAGCGTAGCGGGGCAGGGAGGCGGCTATGGCTACACCTTC.

The V and J genes are TRBV10-3 and TRBJ2-1; D is perhaps TRBD1 (6 bases). Germline loops: CDR1 ENHRY, CDR2 SYGVKD. The CDR3 extends over 15 amino acids. Trimming stripped 4 bases from V and 9 bases from J, with 19 bases between. The CDR3 protein is CAISGVRGSHGEQFF. The CDR3 DNA reads TGTGCCATCAGTGGCGTAAGGGGGAGTCACGGTGAGCAGTTCTTC.

This chain joins TRBV9 and TRBJ2-4; the match to TRBD2 covers 9 bases. Germline CDR1 SGDLS, CDR2 YYNGEE. The CDR3 is 20 residues long. V gave up 3 bases and J gave up 7 bases; unmatched junction bases: 23. The CDR3 nucleotides read TGTGCCAGCAGCGCAGTACCGGTCGGGGGAAGCGGACTAGCGCGGAACATTCAGTACTTC. Protein: CASSAVPVGGSGLARNIQYF.

DNA for the CDR3: TGTGCCAGCAGCGTAGGCCCCGGACGGGCCACCTATGGCTACACCTTC. Amino acid sequence: CASSVGPGRATYGYTF. The chain recombines TRBV9 with TRBJ1-2; no clear D. The germline V gene has CDR1 SGDLS and CDR2 YYNGEE. Trimming pared 0 bases from V and 4 bases from J, leaving 16 bases between. CDR3 length: 16 amino acids.

This rearrangement joins TRBV7-2 to TRBJ2-7; D not resolved. This CDR3 contains 14 residues. Trimming pared 2 bases from V and 5 bases from J, leaving 13 bases between. The germline gives CDR1 SGHTA, CDR2 FQGNSA. CDR3 nucleotide sequence: TGTGCCAGCAGCTTATCCCCTTTGATGGACGAGCAGTACTTC. Encoded protein: CASSLSPLMDEQYF.

This chain uses TRBV10-3 with TRBJ2-1; no clear D. Germline CDR1 ENHRY, CDR2 SYGVKD. Deletions cut 4 bases from V and 3 bases from J, with 16 bases between. This CDR3 region has 16 residues. This CDR3 is CAISVGPLTHYNEQFF. The CDR3 region has the DNA TGTGCCATCAGTGTCGGTCCCCTAACACACTACAATGAGCAGTTCTTC.

The chain carries TRBV5-1 and TRBJ2-1; D gene ambiguous. This CDR3 contains 13 residues. Germline V CDR1 and CDR2: SGHRS, YFSETQ. The V end lost 3 bases, the J end lost 3 bases, and 7 bases lay between the germline ends. The CDR3 here is CASSSGHYNEQFF. The CDR3 coding sequence is TGCGCCAGCAGCTCCGGGCACTACAATGAGCAGTTCTTC.

The V gene is TRBV6-1, the J gene TRBJ1-6; no definite D call. Germline V gives CDR1 MNHNS, CDR2 SASEGT. V shed 2 bases and J shed 5 bases, with 7 bases lying between them. The CDR3 contains 14 residues. CDR3 DNA: TGTGCCAGCAGTGAAAGCCCAAATAATTCACCCCTCCACTTT. Amino acid sequence: CASSESPNNSPLHF.

The chain carries TRBV28 and TRBJ2-3; D possibly uses TRBD1 or TRBD2 (5 bases each). This CDR3 contains 14 residues. CDR1 and CDR2 (germline): MDHEN, SYDVKM. Between the trimmed V and J ends, which lost 7 bases and 4 bases, there was a span of 15 bases. The CDR3 region is CASTLSLGPDTQYF. CDR3 DNA sequence: TGTGCCAGCACCCTTAGCCTGGGACCAGATACGCAGTATTTT.

The chain links TRBV25-1 to TRBJ2-7; no clear D gene. V was pared by 5 bases and J by 4 bases, with 9 bases between. Germline V lookup: CDR1 MGHDK, CDR2 SYGVNS. The CDR3 contains 12 residues. The chain's CDR3 is CASSLGSYEQYF. In DNA form, the CDR3 reads TGTGCCAGCAGTCTAGGGTCATACGAGCAGTACTTC.

This rearrangement joins TRBV2 to TRBJ1-1; D gene uncertain. Per the germline V gene, CDR1 is SNHLY and CDR2 is FYNNEI. Trimming stripped 8 bases from V and 7 bases from J, with 11 bases between. The CDR3 contains 11 residues. Written as DNA, the CDR3 is TGTGCCAGCGCCGGGTATTTTGAAGCTTTCTTT. Translation gives CASAGYFEAFF.